The 13 T cell receptor beta chains listed next were all sequenced from one sample in a study of T cells in Graves' hyperthyroidism and ophthalmopathy. Using RNA transcripts as the source, TCR beta CDR3 regions were amplified. The HTBI primer set served for first-round RT-PCR of the TCR CDR3. TCRdb ran MiXCR on the multiplex PCR reads and lists one entry per CDR3 protein. The data contain fewer than 850,000 distinct CDR3 sequences, around a sixth of them seen just once; the ten biggest clones take up roughly a sixth. The sample was blood. These receptors all stem from a man in his forties or fifties with Graves' hyperthyroidism.

The chain couples TRBV7-2 to TRBJ2-1, with 8 positions matching TRBD2. Losses at the gene ends were 1 base for V and 5 bases for J; bases not matched to a gene: 7. Germline V gene sequence: CDR1 SGHTA, CDR2 FQGNSA. This CDR3 region has 16 residues. CDR3 nucleotides: TGTGCCAGCAGCTTAGTTTTCGCGGGAGGCGACAATGAGCAGTTCTTC. Translating gives CASSLVFAGGDNEQFF.

The rearrangement joins TRBV4-1 to TRBJ2-7; TRBD1 is a possible D gene (5 bases). Between the trimmed V and J ends, which lost 1 base and 7 bases, there was a span of 14 bases. The CDR3 runs 14 residues. Germline V gives CDR1 MGHRA, CDR2 YSYEKL. The CDR3 region is CASSQVVQGREQYF. The CDR3 nucleotides read TGCGCCAGCAGCCAAGTCGTTCAGGGTCGGGAGCAGTACTTC.

Only a few counts were recorded for this clonotype. V usage is TRBV13 and J usage is TRBJ1-1; D unclear. Trimming took 5 bases from V and 0 from J, leaving 10 bases between them. This CDR3 is built from 14 residues. Germline V CDR1 and CDR2: PRHDT, FYEKMQ (reference sequence). The CDR3 sequence: CASSPGWLNTEAFF. The CDR3 DNA sequence: TGTGCCAGCAGCCCCGGCTGGCTGAACACTGAAGCTTTCTTT.

This clonotype appeared a few times. This rearrangement joins TRBV27 to TRBJ2-1, with D possibly matching TRBD1 (6 bases). CDR1 is MNHEY, CDR2 SMNVEV, per germline (reference sequence). V lost 0 bases and J 2 bases, leaving 11 bases between the germline ends. The CDR3 loop spans 16 amino acids. CDR3 sequence (DNA): TGTGCCAGCAGTTTATCGACAGGAGATACCTACAATGAGCAGTTCTTC. Translating gives CASSLSTGDTYNEQFF.

The sample holds a few counts of this clonotype. V is TRBV7-9 and J is TRBJ2-3; 8 nucleotides agree with TRBD1. CDR1 SEHNR and CDR2 FQNEAQ come from the germline V gene (reference sequence). With 4 bases clipped from V and 5 bases from J, the junction kept 11 bases outside the gene matches. This CDR3 spans 16 amino acids. DNA of the CDR3: TGTGCCAGCAGCTCAACGCAGGGGGCGATTGGAGATACGCAGTATTTT. Its translation: CASSSTQGAIGDTQYF. Together with reference TRBV7-9 and TRBJ2-3, the CDR3 gives the full variable domain: DTGVSQNPRHKITKRGQNVTFRCDPISEHNRLYWYRQTLGQGPEFLTYFQNEAQLEKSRLLSDRFSAERPKGSFSTLEIQRTEQGDSAMYLCASSSTQGAIGDTQYFGPGTRLTVL.

This clonotype occurred once. The CDR3 spells CASSVAPNTGELFF. The CDR3 bases are TGCGCCAGCAGTGTCGCGCCGAACACCGGGGAGCTGTTTTTT. V gene TRBV10-2 combines with J gene TRBJ2-2; no clear D gene. The CDR3 is 14 residues long. From germline, CDR1 is WSHSY and CDR2 SAAADI. Trimming removed 4 bases from V and 0 bases from J, with 6 bases in between.

Comment on this clonotype: A much larger clone sits a single nucleotide away, making a read error possible. This rearrangement joins TRBV28 to TRBJ1-2, with D uncertain. CDR1 is MDHEN, CDR2 SYDVKM, per germline. V lost 7 bases and J 6 bases, leaving 12 bases between the germline ends. This CDR3 comprises 12 residues. CDR3 DNA: TGTGCCAGCATCTCGGGTATGGATGGCTACACCTTC. Its translation: CASISGMDGYTF.

This clonotype was recorded at least ten times. This chain connects TRBV12-3 or TRBV12-4 to TRBJ1-2, with D possibly matching TRBD1 (5 bases). The CDR3 totals 15 residues. V shed 4 bases and J shed 3 bases, with 15 bases lying between them. Here the CDR3 DNA reads TGTGCCAGCAGTTATCTAGCCGGGGCAGACTATGGCTACACCTTC. This gives the protein CASSYLAGADYGYTF.

V gene TRBV30 combines with J gene TRBJ2-7, with D perhaps TRBD1 or TRBD2 (5 bases each). Germline V gene sequence: CDR1 GTSNPN, CDR2 SVGIG (reference sequence). Trimming cost V 0 bases and J 2 bases, with 14 bases left between them. This CDR3 is built from 15 residues. The CDR3 here is CAWSVRAGRPYEQYF. DNA of the CDR3: TGTGCCTGGAGTGTAAGGGCAGGGAGACCCTACGAGCAGTACTTC.

This clonotype was detected ten times or more. An end of the junction does not agree with germline; a read error may underlie this. The chain joins TRBV7-2 to TRBJ2-7; 7 bases are a match to TRBD1. Per germline, CDR1 SGHTA and CDR2 FQGNSA. This CDR3 spans 15 amino acids. CDR3 region: CASSLGQGVIREQYF. In DNA form, the CDR3 reads TGTGCCAGCAGTTTAGGGCAGGGGGTAATAAGGGAGCAGTACTTC.

The genes are TRBV27 and TRBJ1-6, with a weak D call TRBD1 (5 bases). The CDR3 consists of 15 residues. The V and J ends lost 7 bases and 10 bases respectively, with 20 bases between them. CDR1 and CDR2 (germline): MNHEY, SMNVEV (reference sequence). The CDR3 loop is CASTPARRGGSPLHF. CDR3 nucleotides: TGTGCCAGCACCCCCGCGAGGAGGGGTGGGTCACCCCTCCACTTT.

This clonotype was observed a handful of times. The chain has TRBV27 and TRBJ2-3; TRBD2 is a possible D gene (6 bases). The V end was cut by 1 base, the J end by 4 bases, with 18 bases between. Per the germline V gene, CDR1 is MNHEY and CDR2 is SMNVEV (reference sequence). The length of the CDR3 is 17 residues. The CDR3 DNA reads as TGTGCCAGCAGTTTATACATCGGGGGTATAGCGTCAGATACGCAGTATTTT. It translates to CASSLYIGGIASDTQYF.

Of note for this clonotype: A single base separates this from a much larger clone, so it may be a read error. V usage is TRBV6-5 and J usage is TRBJ2-7; D assignment may be TRBD1 or TRBD2 (5 bases each). The V and J ends lost 1 base and 4 bases respectively, with 17 bases between them. The CDR3 has 16 amino acids. Germline V gene sequence: CDR1 MNHEY, CDR2 SVGAGI. DNA for the CDR3: TGTGCCAGCAGTTACTTAAATAAGGGGACCGCTTACGAGCAGTACTTC. This translates into CASSYLNKGTAYEQYF.